The source of this T cell receptor delta chain is a study of γδ T cells in repeated Plasmodium falciparum infection. TCRdb reran clone calling via CATT on the multiplex PCR reads. The profile shows roughly 90,000 delta-chain clones, 0.95% to 1% of them singletons. V was clipped by 5 bases and J by 1 base, with 16 bases between them. Germline CDR1 GEAIGNYY, CDR2 EKD. The CDR3 is made up of 15 amino acids. Bulk repertoires came from Vgamma9/Vdelta2+ or Vdelta2-negative gammadelta T cells flow-sorted from PBMC. This clone was seen more than once but under ten times. TCRdb pairs this DNA with a much larger clone's protein that differs at residue 4, likely a read error; the protein shown was translated from the DNA.

Sequenced material: gamma-delta T cells from blood. This sequence joins TRDV2 and TRDJ1; maybe TRDD3 (5 bases). TCRdb leaves out the J gene; it was filled in here by matching the DNA to germline. The receptor's source is a pool of human donors (malaria-infected and uninfected, not separated). The CDR3 DNA follows: TGTGCCTGTGGCACGGGGGCTCGAGTCACCGATAAACTCATCTTT. It codes for CACGTGARVTDKLIF.